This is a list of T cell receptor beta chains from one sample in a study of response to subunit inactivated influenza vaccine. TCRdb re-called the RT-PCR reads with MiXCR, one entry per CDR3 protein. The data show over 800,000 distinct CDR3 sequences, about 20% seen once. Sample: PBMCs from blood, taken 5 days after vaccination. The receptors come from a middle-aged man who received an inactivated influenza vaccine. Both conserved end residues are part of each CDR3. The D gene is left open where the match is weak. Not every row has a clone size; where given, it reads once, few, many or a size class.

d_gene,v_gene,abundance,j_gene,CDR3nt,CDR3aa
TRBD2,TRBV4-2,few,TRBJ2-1,TGTGCCAGCAGTATTGCCGGACTAGCGGGGGGGTTTTCCTACAATGAGCAGTTCTTC,CASSIAGLAGGFSYNEQFF
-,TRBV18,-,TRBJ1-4,TGTGCCAGCTCACCGGTCGGGGAAAAACTGTTTTTT,CASSPVGEKLFF
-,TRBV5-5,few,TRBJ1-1,TGTGCCAGCAGCTTGAAAGGTCCACCGAACACTGAAGCTTTCTTT,CASSLKGPPNTEAFF
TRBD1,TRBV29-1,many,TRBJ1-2,TGCAGCATCCGGGACAGCTATGGCTACACCTTC,CSIRDSYGYTF
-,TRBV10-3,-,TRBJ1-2,TGTGCCGCCGGACTAATGGACGCTAACTATGGCTACACCTTC,CAAGLMDANYGYTF
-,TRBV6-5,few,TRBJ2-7,TGTGCCAGCAGTTACTCCCGATCCCCGTCCGTCGGCGAGCAGTACTTC,CASSYSRSPSVGEQYF
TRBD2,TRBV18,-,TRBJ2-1,TGTGCCAGCTCGCCACCTAACAGCGGGGGAGATTACTATGAGCAGTTCTTC,CASSPPNSGGDYYEQFF
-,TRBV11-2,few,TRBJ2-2,TGTGCCAGCAGCTTAGAGCGCCACCCGAACACCGGGGAGCTGTTTTTT,CASSLERHPNTGELFF
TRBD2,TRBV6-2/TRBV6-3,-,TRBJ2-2,TGTGCCAGCAGTTACCCTAGCGGGGGGGCCGGGAACACCGGGGAGCTGTTTTTT,CASSYPSGGAGNTGELFF
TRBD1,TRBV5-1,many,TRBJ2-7,TGCGCCAGCAGCTTGCGACAGGGCTCCTACGAGCAGTACTTC,CASSLRQGSYEQYF
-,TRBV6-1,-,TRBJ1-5,TGTGCCAGCAGCCCCTCCGTCTATAGCAATCAGCCCCAGCATTTT,CASSPSVYSNQPQHF
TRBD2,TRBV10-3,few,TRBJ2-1,TGTGCCATCGCCCGGGAGGAGTACAATGAGCAGTTCTTC,CAIAREEYNEQFF
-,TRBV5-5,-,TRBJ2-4,TGTGCCAGCAGCTGGCCCCTCCAATCGGGAAACATTCAGTACTTC,CASSWPLQSGNIQYF
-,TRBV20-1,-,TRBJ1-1,TGCAGTGCTAGCCGGGGGACGGTGAACACTGAAGCTTTCTTT,CSASRGTVNTEAFF
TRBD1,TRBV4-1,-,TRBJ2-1,TGCGCCAGCAGCCATCCCCCCGGGTCGGACAGGGTCTATGAGCAGTTCTTC,CASSHPPGSDRVYEQFF
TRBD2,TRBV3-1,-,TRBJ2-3,TGTGCCAGCAGCCAAGATCTAGCGGGGGGAGCTGGTACGCAGTATTTT,CASSQDLAGGAGTQYF
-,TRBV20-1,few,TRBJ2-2,TGCAGTGCTAGAGCGGTTGGATACACCGGGGAGCTGTTTTTT,CSARAVGYTGELFF
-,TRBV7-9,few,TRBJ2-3,TGTGCCAGCAGCTTCCGCATCACAGATACGCAGTATTTT,CASSFRITDTQYF
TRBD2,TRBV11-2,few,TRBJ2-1,TGTGCCAGCAGATCAAGTCCCGGGACTAGCGGAGCCGCCTACAATGAGCAGTTCTTC,CASRSSPGTSGAAYNEQFF
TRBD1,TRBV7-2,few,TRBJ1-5,TGTGCCAGCACCGTTATAGGGACAGGGGACCAGCCCCAGCATTTT,CASTVIGTGDQPQHF
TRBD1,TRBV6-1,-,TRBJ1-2,TGTGCCAGCAGTAGGACAGGGGGAGAAAATGGCTACACCTTC,CASSRTGGENGYTF
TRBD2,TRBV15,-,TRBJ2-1,TGTGCCACCAGCATAGGTCGGGGACTAGCGGAAGGAAATGAGCAGTTCTTC,CATSIGRGLAEGNEQFF
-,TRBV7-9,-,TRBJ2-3,TGTGCCAGCAGCCCTAGGAGGGCCGTGTCAGATACGCAGTATTTT,CASSPRRAVSDTQYF
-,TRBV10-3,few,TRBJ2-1,TGTGCCATCAGTGAGGAGTGGCAGACCCCCTACAATGAGCAGTTCTTC,CAISEEWQTPYNEQFF
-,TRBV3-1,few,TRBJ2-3,TGTGCCAGCAGACGTATAGAAGCAGATACGCAGTATTTT,CASRRIEADTQYF
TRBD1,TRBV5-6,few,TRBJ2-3,TGTGCCAGCAGCTGGGGACAGGGTCCTACCCGCACAGATACGCAGTATTTT,CASSWGQGPTRTDTQYF
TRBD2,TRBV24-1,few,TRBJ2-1,TGTGCCACCAGTGATTTCGGGCTAGCGGGACTCAATGAGCAGTTCTTC,CATSDFGLAGLNEQFF
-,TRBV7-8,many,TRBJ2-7,TGTGCCAGCAGCTTCATAGGACGGGCCTACGAGCAGTACTTC,CASSFIGRAYEQYF
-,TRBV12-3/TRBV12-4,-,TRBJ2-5,TGTGCCACATCCGCGGCAGGGGAGACCCAGTACTTC,CATSAAGETQYF
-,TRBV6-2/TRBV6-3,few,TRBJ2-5,TGTGCCAGCAGTTACGCTCCGGAGACCCAGTACTTC,CASSYAPETQYF
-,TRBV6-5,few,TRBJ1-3,TGTGCCACCTCGGGCGTTGGCACCATATATTTT,CATSGVGTIYF
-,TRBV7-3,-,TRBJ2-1,TGTGCCAGCAGCTTAATCTATAGCGGAGGCTACAATGAGCAGTTCTTC,CASSLIYSGGYNEQFF
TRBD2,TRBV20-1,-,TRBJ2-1,TGCAGTGCTAGGGGTGGGAGGGCCCATGAGCAGTTCTTC,CSARGGRAHEQFF
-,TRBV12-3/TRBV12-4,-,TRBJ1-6,TGTGCCAGCAGTACCGGGATTGGCGATTCACCCCTCCACTTT,CASSTGIGDSPLHF
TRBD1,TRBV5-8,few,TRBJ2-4,TGTGCCAGCAGCTTGAGGGGACAGGAATCCATTCAGTACTTC,CASSLRGQESIQYF
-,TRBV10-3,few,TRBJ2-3,TGTGCCATCAGTGAAACAGGAGGGGGGGATACGCAGTATTTT,CAISETGGGDTQYF
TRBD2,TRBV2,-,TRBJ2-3,TGTGCCAGCAGTGAAGCGCAGGGACTAGCAGCTTATACGCAGTATTTT,CASSEAQGLAAYTQYF
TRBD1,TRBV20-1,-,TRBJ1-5,TGCAGTGCCACCGACAGGGTTTATAGCAATCAGCCCCAGCATTTT,CSATDRVYSNQPQHF
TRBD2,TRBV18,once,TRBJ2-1,TGTGCCAGCTCACCGACTAGCGGGGGTCGCTCCTACAATGAGCAGTTCTTC,CASSPTSGGRSYNEQFF
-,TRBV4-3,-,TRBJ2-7,TGCGCCAGCAGCCAAGAAGCCGTAAGCTCCTACGAGCAGTACTTC,CASSQEAVSSYEQYF
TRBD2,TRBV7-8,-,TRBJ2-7,TGTGCCAGCAGTCCAGTACGCGGGAGCTCCTACGAGCAGTACTTC,CASSPVRGSSYEQYF
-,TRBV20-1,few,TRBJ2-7,TGCAGTGCTAGTGCAGACGAGCAGTACTTC,CSASADEQYF
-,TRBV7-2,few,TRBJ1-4,TGTGCCAGCAGCTTACCTTCGGGAGGCGGAGAAAAACTGTTTTTT,CASSLPSGGGEKLFF
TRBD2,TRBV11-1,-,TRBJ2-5,TGTGCCAGCAGCTTAGACAATAATGGAGGGGATTCGCGGGAGGCCCAGTACTTC,CASSLDNNGGDSREAQYF
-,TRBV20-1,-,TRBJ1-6,TGCAGTGCTAGAGATGAAACCTATAATTCACCCCTCCACTTT,CSARDETYNSPLHF
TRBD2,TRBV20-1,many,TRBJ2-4,TGCAGTGCTCCAGCTAGCGGGATCCAACCAAGAAACATTCAGTACTTC,CSAPASGIQPRNIQYF
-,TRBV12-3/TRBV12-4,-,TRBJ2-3,TGTGCCAACAGTAAACCTTACTATACGCAGTATTTT,CANSKPYYTQYF
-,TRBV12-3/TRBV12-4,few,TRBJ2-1,TGTGCCAGCAGTTTGGCAGGTTTCAATGAGCAGTTCTTC,CASSLAGFNEQFF
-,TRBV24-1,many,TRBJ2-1,TGTGCCACCAGTGATCCTTCCACGGCCAATGAGCAGTTCTTC,CATSDPSTANEQFF
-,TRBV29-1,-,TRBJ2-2,TGCAGCGCCGAGCACGTCCCCGGGGAGCTGTTTTTT,CSAEHVPGELFF
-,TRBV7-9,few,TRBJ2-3,TGTGCCAGCAGCTCAGCCGGGACTTACACAGATACGCAGTATTTT,CASSSAGTYTDTQYF
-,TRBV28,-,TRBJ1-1,TGTGCCAGCAGTCCCTCCCCGGGGAACACTGAAGCTTTCTTT,CASSPSPGNTEAFF
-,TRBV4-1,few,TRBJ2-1,TGCGCCAGCAGCCTTCTCGGCGGGCACTACAATGAGCAGTTCTTC,CASSLLGGHYNEQFF